This T cell receptor beta chain was observed in a study of T cells expressing NK-cell markers (dated by TCRdb to the early 2020s). In the study overall: TCR beta-chain repertoires were profiled in sorted CD3+CD56+NKG2C+, CD3+CD56+NKG2C- and CD3+CD56-NKG2C+ T-cell subsets from roughly eight donors. The study sequenced eight donors, all healthy volunteers chosen at random: three men and five women. Illumina HiSeq 2000/2500, MiSeq or NextSeq was used to sequence libraries as 2 x 150 bp reads. Of the eight sequenced donors, seven were found to be HCMV-seropositive and one was found to be HCMV-seronegative. The paper's findings and limits, for the study overall: Whether the expanded NKG2C-expressing T cell clones were specific for HCMV antigens remained unclear. For six donors, the dominant CD3+CD56+NKG2C+ clonotypes were among the top 10 CD8+ clonotypes and accounted for 1.0-7.0% of CD8+ T cells. Those dominant clonotypes were again the most abundant among CD3+CD56-NKG2C+ cells in a handful of donors, at about 25-65%.

HCMV-specific IgG was detected in serum with a commercial ELISA kit to determine HCMV serostatus. Ficoll density gradient centrifugation was used to isolate peripheral blood mononuclear cells from blood. The instrument given in TCRdb is Illumina HiSeq 2000. TCR beta cDNA libraries were prepared using 5'RACE template switching, which introduced a universal primer site and unique molecular identifiers. Priming for cDNA synthesis came from the TCR beta constant segment, and two successive PCR amplification steps followed. Under the source paper's analysis protocol: Reads were demultiplexed and grouped by UMI with MIGEC, and clonotypes were assembled and quantified with MiTCR. To remove erroneous sequences, TCR cDNA sequences were retained only when supported by two or more reads. Downstream repertoire analysis used the tcR package, and clonotypes were matched across fractions by CDR3 nucleotide sequence plus V segment. VDJmatch was used to annotate antigen specificity against VDJdb, with one amino acid substitution allowed in CDR3. TCRdb reprocessed the reads, reporting each CDR3 protein sequence once and no DNA. The V and J calls reflect TCRdb's pipeline rather than the authors' work. This sample's table lists 300,000 to 450,000 distinct CDR3 sequences. The ten biggest clones cover around 5% of the sample.

As to this clonotype: There is no known antigen for this receptor.

From the cysteine through the phenylalanine, the CDR3 covers 15 amino acids. The entry carries no DNA sequence. CDR1 and CDR2, looked up from the germline V gene (reference sequence), are DFQATT and SNEGSKA. Sequenced sample: blood T cells: a sorted CD56 or NKG2C T cell subset, CD4+ or CD8+ T cells, or bulk PBMC T cells (not recorded which). The chain is encoded by TRBV20-1 joined to TRBJ1-6. The origin of this receptor is a man aged 18 to 69 in good health. The CDR3 region has the sequence CSARGWSSYNSPLHF.